The clone carrying this T cell receptor (beta chain) has a single count. These data belong to a study of blood T cell repertoires in COVID-19. Study as a whole: Donors in the United States, Italy and Spain gave samples during acute or convalescent COVID-19.

Participant ages covered about 18 to 100 years across about 25 US areas. The V segment lost 7 bases and the J segment 9 bases; nucleotides outside the gene matches: 21. The CDR3 totals 17 residues. Germline V gives CDR1 LNHDA, CDR2 SQIVND (reference sequence). Measured with immunoSEQ multiplex PCR; TCRdb has only the in-frame clones, and not every one. In the table there are approximately 450,000 clones, 87% of which are singletons. The receptor's source is a woman aged 18-29 years with acute COVID-19. The sample consisted of PBMCs or T cells enriched from blood (not recorded which). The V and J genes are TRBV19 and TRBJ2-1, with 7 bases lining up with TRBD2. The CDR3 is CASTMGGGATLVSEQFF. The CDR3, as DNA: TGTGCCAGTACCATGGGGGGAGGGGCGACTTTGGTTAGTGAGCAGTTCTTC.